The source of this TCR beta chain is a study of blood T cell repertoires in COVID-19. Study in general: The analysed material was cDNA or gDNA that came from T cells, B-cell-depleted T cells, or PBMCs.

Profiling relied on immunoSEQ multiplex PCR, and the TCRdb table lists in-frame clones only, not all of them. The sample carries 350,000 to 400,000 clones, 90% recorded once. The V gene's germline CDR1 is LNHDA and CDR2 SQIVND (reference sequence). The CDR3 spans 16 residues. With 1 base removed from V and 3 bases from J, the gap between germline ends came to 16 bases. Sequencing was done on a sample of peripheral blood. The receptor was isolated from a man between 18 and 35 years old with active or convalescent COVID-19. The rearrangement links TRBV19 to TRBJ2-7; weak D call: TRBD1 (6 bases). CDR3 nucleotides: TGTGCCAGTAGTATAGGGGACACCCGGAGGTACTACGAGCAGTACTTC. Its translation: CASSIGDTRRYYEQYF.